This paragraph reports one T cell receptor beta chain. Its antigen is as yet unknown. These data belong to a study of immune cell composition in non-small cell lung cancer. CDR3 length equals 16 residues. Per germline, CDR1 KGHSH and CDR2 LQKENI. The V gene end was trimmed by 2 bases and the J gene end by 0 bases; junction bases not matched to a gene: 4. The data were produced by immunoSEQ multiplex PCR, yet TCRdb's version contains in-frame clones alone and is incomplete. The sample shows 7,000 to 8,000 clones, roughly 68% of them seen only once. Study-level results: Lung adenocarcinomas had lower top 10 clone scores and clonality than squamous tumours.

The rearrangement joins TRBV18 to TRBJ1-2; TRBD1 aligns across 9 bases. Sequences were obtained from lung tumor tissue. The sequence was obtained from a human donor with non-small cell lung cancer. The CDR3 coding sequence is TGTGCCAGCTCACCATTAAGGACAGGGGCTAACTATGGCTACACCTTC. This gives the protein CASSPLRTGANYGYTF.